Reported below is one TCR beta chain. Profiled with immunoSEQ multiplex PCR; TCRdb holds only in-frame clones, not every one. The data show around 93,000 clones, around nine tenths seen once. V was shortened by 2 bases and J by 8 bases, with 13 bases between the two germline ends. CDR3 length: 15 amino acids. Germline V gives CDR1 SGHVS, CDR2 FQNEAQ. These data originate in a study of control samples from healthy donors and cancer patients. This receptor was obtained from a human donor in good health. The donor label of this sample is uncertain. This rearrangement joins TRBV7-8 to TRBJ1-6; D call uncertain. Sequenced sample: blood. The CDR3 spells CASSLLSLSDSPLHF. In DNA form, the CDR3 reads TGTGCCAGCAGCTTACTAAGTCTTTCGGATTCACCCCTCCACTTT.